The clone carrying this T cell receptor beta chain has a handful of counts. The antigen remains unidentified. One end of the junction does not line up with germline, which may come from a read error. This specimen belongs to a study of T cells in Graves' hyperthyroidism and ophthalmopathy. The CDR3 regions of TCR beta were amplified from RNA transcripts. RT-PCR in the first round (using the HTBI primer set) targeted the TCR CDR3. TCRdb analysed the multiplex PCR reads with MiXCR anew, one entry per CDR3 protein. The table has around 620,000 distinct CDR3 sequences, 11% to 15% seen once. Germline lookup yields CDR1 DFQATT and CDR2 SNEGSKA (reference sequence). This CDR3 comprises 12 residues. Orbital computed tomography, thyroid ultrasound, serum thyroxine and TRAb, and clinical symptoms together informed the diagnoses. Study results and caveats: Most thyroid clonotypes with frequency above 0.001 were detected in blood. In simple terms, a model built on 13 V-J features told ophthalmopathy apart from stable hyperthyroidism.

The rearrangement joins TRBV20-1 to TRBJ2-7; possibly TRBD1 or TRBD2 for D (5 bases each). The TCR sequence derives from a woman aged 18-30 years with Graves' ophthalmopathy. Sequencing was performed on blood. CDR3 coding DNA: TGCAGTGCCAGAGGGGATGGCGACGAGCAGTACTTC. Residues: CSARGDGDEQYF.